The 19 T cell receptor beta chains below come from one sample, sequenced in a study of beta chain features in type 1 diabetes (dated by TCRdb to the late 2010s). Library generation was performed with the immunoSEQ multiplex PCR assay. The High Capacity cDNA Reverse Transcription Kit was used to reverse transcribe all of the isolated RNA, meaning that expressed TCRB transcripts were what got sequenced. TCRdb took over this immuneACCESS table, retaining in-frame rearrangements with V and J assigned. Such tables are incomplete; in checked studies, under half of the missing clones stem from an unresolved V gene, and the remainder is unexplained. The table for this sample lists over 700,000 clones; roughly 16% of them were counted only once. The ten largest clonotypes hold around 0.02% of the sample. The material sequenced was naive CD4+ T cells from blood. Per the publication, the cell subset or site label means: true naive CD4+ T cells. The receptor set was obtained from a woman between 18 and 29 years old in good health.

The chain recombines TRBV5-8 with TRBJ2-7; weak D call: TRBD2 (5 bases). V lost 1 base and J lost 3, with 8 bases in between. CDR1 and CDR2 (germline): SGHTS, YDEGEE. The CDR3 runs 13 residues. DNA for the CDR3: TGTGCCAGCAGCTTGCCTACTAGCTACGAGCAGTACTTC. Its protein is CASSLPTSYEQYF.

This clone was seen a few times. This sequence joins TRBV18 and TRBJ2-5; D is unclear. This CDR3 is built from 13 residues. Germline V gene lookup returns CDR1 KGHSH and CDR2 LQKENI. The germline V and J ends were trimmed by 3 bases and 2 bases, with 7 bases remaining between them. In nucleotides, the CDR3 is TGTGCCAGCTCACCCGACAATCAAGAGACCCAGTACTTC. It yields the protein CASSPDNQETQYF.

V gene TRBV9 combines with J gene TRBJ2-7, with TRBD2 matching 11 bases. This CDR3 has 16 amino acids. Trimming removed 0 bases from V and 6 bases from J; junction bases left unmatched: 8. Germline V gene data show CDR1 as SGDLS and CDR2 as YYNGEE. The CDR3 DNA reads as TGTGCCAGCAGCGTAGGTGTACTAGCGGGAGTACTCGAGCAGTACTTC. Protein: CASSVGVLAGVLEQYF.

This clone has only a few counts. This sequence joins TRBV7-9 and TRBJ2-7; D is undetermined. CDR3 length equals 14 residues. Trimming took 1 base from V and 3 from J, leaving 10 bases between them. Germline V gives CDR1 SEHNR, CDR2 FQNEAQ (reference sequence). For the CDR3, the DNA is TGTGCCAGCAGCTTAGGGATAGGAGACTACGAGCAGTACTTC. Its protein is CASSLGIGDYEQYF.

This clone has a handful of counts. V gene TRBV5-1 combines with J gene TRBJ2-5; TRBD2 aligns across 7 bases. V trimming: 7 bases; J trimming: 2 bases; junction bases outside the gene matches: 8. CDR1 and CDR2 from the germline V gene are SGHRS and YFSETQ. The CDR3 is 14 residues long. The CDR3 region is CASQPSGTQETQYF. CDR3 DNA sequence: TGCGCCAGCCAACCTAGCGGAACTCAAGAGACCCAGTACTTC.

This chain joins TRBV28 and TRBJ2-7; 8 positions agree with TRBD1. This CDR3 has 15 residues. CDR1 and CDR2 (germline): MDHEN, SYDVKM. Trimming removed 6 bases from V and 9 bases from J; junction bases left unmatched: 16. The DNA of the CDR3 is TGTGCCAGCAGCTCAGCCGGGACAGGTGGATTTGGGCAGTACTTC. Its translation is CASSSAGTGGFGQYF.

This clone was seen a handful of times. This rearrangement joins TRBV6-5 to TRBJ1-1; D call uncertain. V was pared by 0 bases and J by 4 bases, with 6 bases between. Germline assignment: CDR1 MNHEY and CDR2 SVGAGI. The CDR3 totals 13 residues. The CDR3 DNA sequence: TGTGCCAGCAGTTACTCGCATAGCACTGAAGCTTTCTTT. Protein product: CASSYSHSTEAFF.

This clone was seen only a few times. The genes are TRBV5-6 and TRBJ2-3; D is possibly TRBD2 (6 bases). The CDR3 consists of 14 residues. Germline V gene lookup returns CDR1 SGHDT and CDR2 YYEEEE. Trimming cost V 2 bases and J 2 bases, with 9 bases left between them. The CDR3 DNA reads TGTGCCAGCAGCTTTCGGGGGAACACAGATACGCAGTATTTT. It codes for CASSFRGNTDTQYF.

The chain couples TRBV13 to TRBJ2-7; 10 bases map to TRBD1. The germline V gene has CDR1 PRHDT and CDR2 FYEKMQ (reference sequence). Trimming removed 0 bases from V and 2 bases from J; junction bases left unmatched: 1. The CDR3 is 15 amino acids. The DNA for the CDR3 is TGTGCCAGCAGCTTAGGGGACAGGGGGACCTACGAGCAGTACTTC. The encoded protein is CASSLGDRGTYEQYF.

This clone was seen only a few times. V and J are TRBV4-2 and TRBJ2-2, with a possible D match to TRBD1 (5 bases). V was cut by 2 bases and J by 14 bases, with 15 bases left in between. This CDR3 contains 13 residues. Germline loops: CDR1 LGHNA, CDR2 YNFKEQ. The CDR3 loop is CASSQMDKDILFF. In nucleotides, the CDR3 is TGTGCCAGCAGCCAAATGGACAAGGACATACTGTTTTTT.

V is TRBV2 and J is TRBJ2-4; unclear D gene. V shed 5 bases and J shed 7 bases, with 12 bases lying between them. Germline V CDR1 and CDR2: SNHLY, FYNNEI. This CDR3 is built from 13 residues. This chain's CDR3 is CASSPRARNIQYF. The CDR3 DNA sequence: TGTGCCAGCAGTCCCCGGGCCAGGAACATTCAGTACTTC.

The rearrangement joins TRBV10-3 to TRBJ2-5; the match to TRBD2 covers 14 bases. This CDR3 spans 16 amino acids. Germline-derived CDR1 and CDR2 are ENHRY and SYGVKD. The junction had 4 bases not matched to a gene; V was cut back by 3 bases and J by 4 bases. The CDR3 DNA is TGTGCCATCAGTGATGGGACTAGCGGGAGTGGAGAGACCCAGTACTTC. This translates into CAISDGTSGSGETQYF.

This clone was observed a few times. This chain links TRBV9 with TRBJ1-6, with D uncertain. The CDR3 loop spans 13 amino acids. V shed 0 bases and J shed 10 bases, with 8 bases lying between them. Germline V gene sequence: CDR1 SGDLS, CDR2 YYNGEE. The CDR3 protein is CASSVGNWSPLHF. In DNA, the CDR3 is TGTGCCAGCAGCGTAGGGAATTGGTCACCCCTCCACTTT.

The CDR3 is CSVILATYTQYF. CDR3 sequence (DNA): TGCAGCGTAATACTAGCTACTTATACGCAGTATTTT. This chain links TRBV29-1 with TRBJ2-3; a possible D gene is TRBD2 (6 bases). This CDR3 is 12 amino acids long. Trimming removed 6 bases from V and 7 bases from J, with 14 bases in between. The germline V gene encodes CDR1 SQVTM and CDR2 ANQGSEA.

V and J are TRBV18 and TRBJ1-2, with TRBD1 matching 7 bases. The CDR3 spans 12 residues. The V and J ends lost 2 bases and 7 bases, in that order; junction bases with no gene match: 1. Per the germline V gene, CDR1 is KGHSH and CDR2 is LQKENI. CDR3 sequence reads: CASSPGQVGYTF. The CDR3 nucleotides are TGTGCCAGCTCACCAGGACAGGTTGGCTACACCTTC. Complete variable domain (other parts from reference TRBV18 and TRBJ1-2): NAGVMQNPRHLVRRRGQEARLRCSPMKGHSHVYWYRQLPEEGLKFMVYLQKENIIDESGMPKERFSAEFPKEGPSILRIQQVVRGDSAAYFCASSPGQVGYTFGSGTRLTVV.

The CDR3: CASTSPDRPYEQYF. The CDR3 DNA follows: TGTGCCAGCACCTCCCCGGACAGACCCTACGAGCAGTACTTC. This chain links TRBV28 with TRBJ2-7; a weak D match, TRBD1 (6 bases). Germline CDR1 is MDHEN and CDR2 is SYDVKM. Trimming took off 7 bases at V and 2 bases at J, with 15 bases between the two ends. This CDR3 has 14 residues.

This clone was detected only a few times. The J gene is TRBJ2-2, the V gene TRBV11-3; D gene unclear. Trimming took off 6 bases at V and 0 bases at J, with 17 bases between the two ends. The CDR3 contains 17 residues. Per germline, CDR1 SGHNT and CDR2 YENEEA. The CDR3 coding sequence is TGTGCCAGCAGTCCGAGATCCGGCCTAGCGAACACCGGGGAGCTGTTTTTT. This sequence encodes CASSPRSGLANTGELFF.

This clone has a handful of counts. V gene TRBV9 combines with J gene TRBJ2-1; 10 bases are a match to TRBD2. Germline V gene lookup returns CDR1 SGDLS and CDR2 YYNGEE. J gave up 8 bases and V 0 bases, and 2 bases lay outside the gene matches. CDR3 length equals 14 residues. DNA of the CDR3: TGTGCCAGCAGCGTAGCTAGCGGGAGACATGAGCAGTTCTTC. It specifies CASSVASGRHEQFF.

Many counts were recorded for this clone. The rearrangement links TRBV10-3 to TRBJ2-7; no clear D. The CDR3 runs to 13 residues. Trimming removed 7 bases at V and 0 bases at J, with 10 bases between. From germline, CDR1 is ENHRY and CDR2 SYGVKD. CDR3 region: CAITDPYSYEQYF. The CDR3 coding sequence is TGTGCCATCACTGACCCTTACTCCTACGAGCAGTACTTC.